Below, 21 T cell receptor delta chains from the same sample are listed, as sequenced in a study of human gamma delta and Vdelta1 T cells. TCRdb re-processed the PCR reads using CATT. The sample shows several thousand delta-chain clones, 40% of them seen only once. What these receptors recognize is not known. The sample consisted of Vdelta1 gamma-delta T cells from blood grown in culture (DOT cells). Receptors originate from a human donor in good health.

The gene calls are TRDV1 and TRDJ1, with TRDD3 identical over 13 bases. The CDR3 spans 21 residues. The V gene end was trimmed by 1 base and the J gene end by 9 bases; junction bases not matched to a gene: 23. Germline CDR1 reads TSWWSYY; CDR2 reads QGS. In DNA, the CDR3 is TGTGCTCTTGGGGAACCCACGGTCACCCCCCCCGTACTGGGGGATACGCGGGAACTCATCTTT. This translates into CALGEPTVTPPVLGDTRELIF.

The V call is TRDV1, the J call TRDJ1; TRDD3 matches 13 bases. Losses at the gene ends were 2 bases for V and 0 bases for J; bases not matched to a gene: 21. CDR3 length: 23 amino acids. The germline CDR1 and CDR2 sequences are TSWWSYY and QGS. The CDR3 nucleotides are TGTGCTCTTGGGGAAAGCCCTATCCCTAGTACTGGGGGATACGGGCTGTACACCGATAAACTCATCTTT. It translates to CALGESPIPSTGGYGLYTDKLIF.

A remark on this clone: This sample includes further DNA sequences coding for the same CDR3. The rearrangement uses TRDV1 and TRDJ1; TRDD3 matches 8 bases. J gave up 6 bases and V 0 bases, and 15 bases lay outside the gene matches. The CDR3 totals 18 residues. Germline-derived CDR1 and CDR2 are TSWWSYY and QGS. The CDR3 region has the DNA TGTGCTCTTGGGGAACTAGTTGCGGCTGGGGGAACACCTTATAAACTCATCTTT. Translated, it gives CALGELVAAGGTPYKLIF.

By share of the sample, this clone is medium-sized. This chain connects TRDV1 to TRDJ1; 8 nucleotides agree with TRDD3. Germline CDR1 is TSWWSYY and CDR2 is QGS. The CDR3 extends over 20 amino acids. Unmatched junction bases numbered 21, after V lost 6 bases and J lost 0 bases. DNA of the CDR3: TGTGCTCTTGGATTCCCTACTAGACGGTACTGGGGGGGGTACACCGATAAACTCATCTTT. Its translation is CALGFPTRRYWGGYTDKLIF.

The chain links TRDV1 to TRDJ1, with 8 bases fitting TRDD3. CDR3 length: 19 residues. Per germline, CDR1 TSWWSYY and CDR2 QGS. The trim removed 0 bases at V and 0 bases at J, leaving 12 bases unmatched. Here the CDR3 reads CALGELNGLGDNHTDKLIF. The CDR3 bases are TGTGCTCTTGGGGAACTTAATGGGCTGGGGGACAACCACACCGATAAACTCATCTTT.

This chain links TRDV1 with TRDJ1; either TRDD2 or TRDD3 may fit D (8 bases each). Germline-derived CDR1 and CDR2 are TSWWSYY and QGS. This CDR3 comprises 21 residues. Deletions cut 5 bases from V and 5 bases from J, with 36 bases between. The chain's CDR3 is CALGKSTSYSTVRDTGDKLIF. For the CDR3, the DNA is TGTGCTCTTGGGAAGAGTACTTCCTACAGTACTGTGAGGGATACGGGTGATAAACTCATCTTT.

By share of the sample, this clone is medium-sized. This chain joins TRDV1 and TRDJ1; 13 bases align to TRDD3. Germline lookup yields CDR1 TSWWSYY and CDR2 QGS. V shed 0 bases and J 2 bases; nucleotides not matched to a gene: 18. The CDR3 has 22 amino acids. The CDR3 reads CALGELDPSYVLGDTLTDKLIF. CDR3 bases: TGTGCTCTTGGGGAACTAGATCCCTCCTACGTACTGGGGGATACGCTTACCGATAAACTCATCTTT.

This clone appeared a few times. A clone one base away is much larger, so this may be a read error. Other DNA sequences in this specimen translate into the identical CDR3. V gene TRDV1 combines with J gene TRDJ1; no definite D call. The length of the CDR3 is 18 residues. The V and J ends lost 4 bases and 0 bases respectively, with 21 bases between them. In germline, CDR1 is TSWWSYY, CDR2 QGS. CDR3 amino acids: CALGATNEPYRYTDKLIF. The CDR3 region has the DNA TGTGCTCTTGGGGCCACGAATGAACCATACCGGTACACCGATAAACTCATCTTT.

The V and J genes are TRDV1 and TRDJ1; TRDD3 agrees at 11 bases. The V gene end was trimmed by 1 base and the J gene end by 12 bases; junction bases not matched to a gene: 25. The CDR3 loop spans 20 amino acids. Per germline, CDR1 TSWWSYY and CDR2 QGS. The CDR3 sequence: CALGEPYLQRTLWGIRKIIF. In DNA, the CDR3 is TGTGCTCTTGGGGAACCCTATCTCCAACGCACACTATGGGGGATACGCAAAATCATCTTT.

The sample holds a few counts of this clone. J is TRDJ1 and V is TRDV1; TRDD3 matches at 9 bases. J gave up 8 bases and V 7 bases, and 23 bases lay outside the gene matches. CDR1 is TSWWSYY and CDR2 is QGS in the germline V gene. This CDR3 spans 18 amino acids. CDR3 in amino acids: CALVCREDKLGDHIKLIF. CDR3 nucleotides: TGTGCTCTTGTCTGTCGTGAGGACAAACTGGGGGACCATATCAAACTCATCTTT.

V usage is TRDV1 and J usage is TRDJ1, with 13 bases identical to TRDD3. Per germline, CDR1 TSWWSYY and CDR2 QGS. V shed 9 bases and J 2 bases; nucleotides not matched to a gene: 24. The CDR3 loop spans 21 amino acids. The CDR3 region is CALAKPTSTYWGIRETDKLIF. As DNA, the CDR3 is TGTGCTCTCGCTAAACCTACCTCTACGTACTGGGGGATACGGGAGACCGATAAACTCATCTTT.

This rearrangement joins TRDV2 to TRDJ1, with 12 positions matching TRDD3. Germline lookup yields CDR1 GEAIGNYY and CDR2 EKD. The trim removed 0 bases at V and 1 base at J, leaving 11 bases unmatched. The CDR3 is 19 residues long. CDR3 sequence: CACDTPVLGDTRSTDKLIF. DNA of the CDR3: TGTGCCTGTGACACCCCAGTACTGGGGGATACACGGTCCACCGATAAACTCATCTTT.

This clone was recorded a few times. This rearrangement joins TRDV1 to TRDJ3; TRDD3 matches 9 bases. V lost 0 bases and J lost 0; bases outside the gene matches: 12. The length of the CDR3 is 22 residues. CDR1 and CDR2 (germline): TSWWSYY, QGS. Here the CDR3 reads CALGELHCEGDTSSWDTRQMFF. In DNA form, the CDR3 reads TGTGCTCTTGGGGAACTGCATTGTGAGGGGGATACCAGCTCCTGGGACACCCGACAGATGTTTTTC.

The chain is built from TRDV1 and TRDJ1, with 10 bases matching TRDD3. Germline CDR1 reads TSWWSYY; CDR2 reads QGS. Trimming took 1 base from V and 3 from J; bases not matched to a gene: 17. This CDR3 is built from 20 residues. The DNA of the CDR3 is TGTGCTCTTGGGGAACGGTCCCTACGACACGGGGGATACGTATCCGATAAACTCATCTTT. It is translated as CALGERSLRHGGYVSDKLIF.

This clone was detected only once. The chain links TRDV1 to TRDJ1; 8 nucleotides line up with TRDD3. The CDR3 has 24 residues. Trimming at V came to 0 bases and at J to 4 bases, leaving 31 bases not matched to a gene. In germline, CDR1 is TSWWSYY, CDR2 QGS. The CDR3 DNA follows: TGTGCTCTTGGGGAACTTTGGCCATCCTACGCCCTCCCGTACTGGGGGGATGCTGGCGATAAACTCATCTTT. Translating gives CALGELWPSYALPYWGDAGDKLIF.

About this clone itself: A junction end diverges from the germline sequence, so it may reflect a read error. The chain combines TRDV1 with TRDJ1, with D possibly TRDD2 on 5 matching bases. The CDR3 totals 20 residues. Germline CDR1 and CDR2: TSWWSYY and QGS. The CDR3 spells CALGERRGSSSYSPTDRLIF. The CDR3 coding sequence is TGTGCTCTTGGGGAACGACGGGGTTCCTCGTCGTACTCTCCCACCGATAGACTCATCTTT.

This clone was found a few times. The V gene is TRDV1, the J gene TRDJ1; TRDD3 is a possible D gene (5 bases). CDR1 is TSWWSYY, CDR2 QGS, per germline. V was trimmed by 0 bases and J by 0 bases, leaving 23 bases between them. This CDR3 contains 20 residues. CDR3 sequence reads: CALGELRTTVWGEYTDKLIF. DNA of the CDR3: TGTGCTCTTGGGGAACTACGGACGACCGTTTGGGGAGAGTACACCGATAAACTCATCTTT.

J is TRDJ1 and V is TRDV1; 9 nucleotides match TRDD3. This CDR3 spans 21 amino acids. J was trimmed by 0 bases and V by 2 bases; bases with no gene match: 19. CDR1 is TSWWSYY and CDR2 is QGS in the germline V gene. In DNA form, the CDR3 reads TGTGCTCTTGGGGAATTTTACCTGGTTCGAGGGAGGGGATACGACACCGATAAACTCATCTTT. This sequence encodes CALGEFYLVRGRGYDTDKLIF.

This chain uses TRDV1 with TRDJ1; 9 bases align to TRDD2. J gave up 2 bases and V 1 base, and 14 bases lay outside the gene matches. Germline lookup yields CDR1 TSWWSYY and CDR2 QGS. The CDR3 loop spans 19 amino acids. The CDR3 spells CALGEHRPSYPCATDKLIF. The CDR3 DNA sequence: TGTGCTCTTGGGGAACACAGGCCTTCCTACCCTTGCGCAACCGATAAACTCATCTTT.

V is TRDV1 and J is TRDJ1; 8 nucleotides match TRDD2. CDR1 and CDR2 from the germline V gene are TSWWSYY and QGS. V trimming: 0 bases; J trimming: 1 base; junction bases outside the gene matches: 28. The CDR3 consists of 24 residues. CDR3 protein: CALGELRNFLRPGGPVGRTDKLIF. CDR3 sequence (DNA): TGTGCTCTTGGGGAACTAAGGAACTTCCTACGTCCAGGGGGACCTGTGGGACGCACCGATAAACTCATCTTT.

The chain has TRDV1 and TRDJ1; weak D call: TRDD3 (6 bases). V was pared by 4 bases and J by 7 bases, with 34 bases between. The germline CDR1 and CDR2 sequences are TSWWSYY and QGS. This CDR3 comprises 20 residues. DNA for the CDR3: TGTGCTCTTGGGGTTGTTTCCTTACAGGGGTTCCGTAGAGGGATAGGTAAACTCATCTTT. Encoded protein: CALGVVSLQGFRRGIGKLIF.